A selection of T cell receptor beta chains follows, all from one sample in a study of cytomegalovirus exposure and HLA in healthy donors. Method: immunoSEQ multiplex PCR; TCRdb's copy keeps in-frame clones and lacks some. The sample carries about 190,000 clones, more than 80% recorded once. The sample comprised PBMCs. Every receptor here comes from a woman aged 45-59 years in good health and CMV-seropositive. The CDR3 runs from the conserved cysteine through the conserved F or W. The D gene is left open where the match is weak. Only part of the rows carry a size: once, few, many, or a class if the clone is expanded.

v_gene,abundance,j_gene,d_gene,CDR3aa,CDR3nt
TRBV5-1,NA,TRBJ2-5,NA,CASSIGSAGIRQETQYF,TGCGCCAGCAGTATAGGGTCCGCAGGGATTCGCCAAGAGACCCAGTACTTC
TRBV5-1,NA,TRBJ2-5,NA,CASSLANRREETQYF,TGCGCCAGCAGCTTGGCCAACAGGAGGGAAGAGACCCAGTACTTC
TRBV6-5,few,TRBJ1-1,NA,CASSYSGRGTFF,TGTGCCAGCAGTTACTCGGGCAGGGGTACTTTCTTT
TRBV6-4,NA,TRBJ1-6,NA,CASSVGRGNSPLHF,TGTGCCAGCAGTGTTGGTAGGGGAAATTCACCCCTCCACTTT
TRBV6-5,NA,TRBJ2-3,NA,CASSYLAGQTDTQYF,TGTGCCAGCAGTTACCTCGCGGGTCAGACAGATACGCAGTATTTT
TRBV7-8,NA,TRBJ2-2,NA,CASSLVGGASTGELFF,TGTGCCAGCAGCTTAGTGGGGGGGGCGTCCACCGGGGAGCTGTTTTTT
TRBV10-3,few,TRBJ1-2,NA,CAISELGILGYTF,TGTGCCATCAGTGAACTAGGGATTTTGGGCTACACCTTC
TRBV6-1,NA,TRBJ1-2,TRBD1,CASSEGGGTGGYGYTF,TGTGCCAGCAGTGAAGGGGGGGGGACAGGGGGCTATGGCTACACCTTC
TRBV5-4,NA,TRBJ1-5,TRBD1,CASSLQGARDQPQHF,TGTGCCAGCAGCTTGCAGGGGGCGCGGGATCAGCCCCAGCATTTT
TRBV6-6,NA,TRBJ1-1,TRBD1,CASSLGQGLPNTEAFF,TGTGCCAGCAGTTTGGGACAGGGGCTACCGAACACTGAAGCTTTCTTT
TRBV28,few,TRBJ1-4,NA,CASALRGEINEKLFF,TGTGCCAGCGCCCTTCGGGGGGAAATTAATGAAAAACTGTTTTTT
TRBV5-4,NA,TRBJ2-7,TRBD2,CASSKKLGGNPYEQYF,TGTGCCAGCAGCAAGAAGCTCGGGGGGAACCCCTACGAGCAGTACTTC
TRBV6-6,NA,TRBJ2-3,NA,CASSDSPGTSTDTQYF,TGTGCCAGCAGTGACTCACCGGGGACTAGCACAGATACGCAGTATTTT
TRBV5-1,NA,TRBJ1-6,TRBD1,CASRGDSENSPLHF,TGCGCCAGCAGGGGGGACAGTGAAAATTCACCCCTCCACTTT
TRBV5-1,NA,TRBJ1-1,TRBD1,CASSSLADRGLTEAFF,TGCGCCAGCAGCTCTCTCGCTGACAGGGGCCTCACTGAAGCTTTCTTT
TRBV19,NA,TRBJ1-2,TRBD1,CASSTGQGVDGYTF,TGTGCCAGTAGTACGGGACAGGGGGTAGATGGCTACACCTTC
TRBV7-2,few,TRBJ2-6,NA,CASSPQGGGANVLTF,TGTGCCAGCAGCCCCCAGGGAGGTGGGGCCAACGTCCTGACTTTC
TRBV9,NA,TRBJ2-3,NA,CASSVDGSSTDTQYF,TGTGCCAGCAGCGTAGATGGCTCCAGCACAGATACGCAGTATTTT
TRBV5-4,NA,TRBJ2-5,TRBD1,CASSSAGGQETQYF,TGTGCCAGCAGCTCGGCAGGGGGCCAAGAGACCCAGTACTTC
TRBV14,NA,TRBJ1-2,NA,CASSQQAGRGRRYGYTF,TGTGCCAGCAGCCAACAGGCAGGGAGGGGAAGACGGTATGGCTACACCTTC
TRBV5-1,NA,TRBJ2-7,NA,CASSPGGGSSYEQYF,TGCGCCAGCAGCCCGGGTGGGGGCTCCTCCTACGAGCAGTACTTC
TRBV6-6,NA,TRBJ1-1,TRBD1,CASRPTGGYTEAFF,TGTGCCAGCAGGCCCACAGGGGGCTACACTGAAGCTTTCTTT
TRBV28,NA,TRBJ1-1,NA,CASSSPGERGAEAFF,TGTGCCAGCAGTTCACCGGGAGAGAGGGGCGCTGAAGCTTTCTTT
TRBV28,few,TRBJ1-3,TRBD1,CAATGGDGNTIYF,TGTGCCGCGACAGGGGGCGATGGAAACACCATATATTTT